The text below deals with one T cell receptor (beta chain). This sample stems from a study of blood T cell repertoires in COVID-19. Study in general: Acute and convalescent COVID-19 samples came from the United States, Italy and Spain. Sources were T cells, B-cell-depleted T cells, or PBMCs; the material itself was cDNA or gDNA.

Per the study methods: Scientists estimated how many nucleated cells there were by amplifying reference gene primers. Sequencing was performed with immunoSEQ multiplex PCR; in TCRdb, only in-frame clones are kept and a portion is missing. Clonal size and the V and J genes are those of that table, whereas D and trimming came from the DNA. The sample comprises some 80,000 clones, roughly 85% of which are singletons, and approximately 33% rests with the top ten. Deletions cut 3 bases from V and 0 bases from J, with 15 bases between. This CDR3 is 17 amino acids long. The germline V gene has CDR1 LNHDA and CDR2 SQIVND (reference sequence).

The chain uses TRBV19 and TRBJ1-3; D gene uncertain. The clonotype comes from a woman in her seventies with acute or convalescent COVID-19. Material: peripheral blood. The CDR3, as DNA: TGTGCCAGTAGTATTCGAGGGTTGATCAGCTCTGGAAACACCATATATTTT. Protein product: CASSIRGLISSGNTIYF.